This entry features one TCR beta chain sequence. This sample stems from a study of shared clonotypes between healthy human individuals. As for the study in general: Researchers assigned three CD4 naive, three CD4 memory, two CD8 naive and one CD8 memory plate to each donor.

CDR1 SGHDT and CDR2 YYEEEE come from the germline V gene. The V segment lost 3 bases and the J segment 7 bases; nucleotides outside the gene matches: 10. The CDR3 sequence is 14 residues long. Generated by immunoSEQ multiplex PCR, the TCRdb table keeps only in-frame clones and is missing some. The table shows 2 million to 2.5 million clones, with around 95% occurring only once. The healthy adult donors were HIV-negative and reported no recent acute infections or vaccinations. The genes are TRBV5-6 and TRBJ2-7; TRBD2 matches 7 bases. The sample taken for sequencing was naive CD4+ T cells sorted from blood. Subset: CD45RA+ positively selected. This TCR derives from a man aged 18 to 30 in good health. In nucleotides, the CDR3 is TGTGCCAGCAGCTCCGGGACTACCTTCTCGGAGCAGTACTTC. It encodes CASSSGTTFSEQYF.